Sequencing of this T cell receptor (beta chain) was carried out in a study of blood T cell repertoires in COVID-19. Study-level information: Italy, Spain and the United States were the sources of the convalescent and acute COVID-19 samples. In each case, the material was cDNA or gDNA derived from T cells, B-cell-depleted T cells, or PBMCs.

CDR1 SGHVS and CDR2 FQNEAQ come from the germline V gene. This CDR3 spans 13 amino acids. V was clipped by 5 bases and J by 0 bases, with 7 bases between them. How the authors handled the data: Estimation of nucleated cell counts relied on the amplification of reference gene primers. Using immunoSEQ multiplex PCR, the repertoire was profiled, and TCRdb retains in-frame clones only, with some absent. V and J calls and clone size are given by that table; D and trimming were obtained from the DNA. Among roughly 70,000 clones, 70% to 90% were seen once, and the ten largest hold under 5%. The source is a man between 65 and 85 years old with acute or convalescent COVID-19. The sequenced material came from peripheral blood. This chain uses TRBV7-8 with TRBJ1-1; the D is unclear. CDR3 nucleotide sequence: TGTGCCAGCAGCCCCTTCGTGAACACTGAAGCTTTCTTT. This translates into CASSPFVNTEAFF.